This TCR beta chain was captured by sequencing in a study of cytomegalovirus exposure and HLA in healthy donors. The overall study: An analysis done earlier identified 120 million or so unique TCR beta sequences from approximately 180 million T cells.

This clone was seen a single time. Its specificity is not known. The CDR3 runs 15 residues. Per the germline V gene, CDR1 is SEHNR and CDR2 is FQNEAQ (reference sequence). V lost 2 bases, J lost 4 bases, and 2 bases stayed unmatched. General observations from the study: Across HLA loci, a later analysis found differing TCR association rates, with DRB1 most and HLA-C fewest. The authors reported that TCR beta sequences could predict HLA-A and HLA-B alleles. These predictions were accurate for most subjects in the first cohort.

PCR used 60 Vbeta primers and 13 Jbeta primers. Sequencing was performed with immunoSEQ multiplex PCR; in TCRdb, only in-frame clones are kept and a portion is missing. Here the sample spans around 170,000 clones, roughly 87% being singletons. This receptor was taken from a man aged 35-49 years in good health and CMV-seronegative. The sequencing sample was made of PBMCs. This chain joins TRBV7-9 and TRBJ1-6, with 7 bases identical to TRBD1. In nucleotides, the CDR3 is TGTGCCAGCAGCTTATGGGACAGATATAATTCACCCCTCCACTTT. As protein: CASSLWDRYNSPLHF.